Here is one T cell receptor (beta chain) with its context. Sequenced by immunoSEQ multiplex PCR; TCRdb stores in-frame clones only, minus some. The sample holds about 170,000 clones, approximately 83% seen once. This record comes from a study of blood T cell repertoires in COVID-19. About the research overall: The samples span acute and convalescent COVID-19 from the United States, Italy and Spain. PBMCs, B-cell-depleted T cells, or T cells were the source of the cDNA or gDNA that made up the material.

The CDR3 covers 15 residues. CDR1 and CDR2 (germline): SGHTA, FQGNSA. The ends were cut back, 5 bases at V and 5 bases at J, with 15 bases in the middle. The chain combines TRBV7-2 with TRBJ1-4, with D possibly being TRBD1 (5 bases). This receptor was taken from a woman older than 75 with active or convalescent COVID-19. Source material: peripheral blood. The CDR3 coding sequence is TGTGCCAGCAGCAAGGCGAGGACACTGAATGAAAAACTGTTTTTT. It specifies CASSKARTLNEKLFF.